The 9 T cell receptor beta chains presented below share a single source sample, sequenced in a study of cytomegalovirus exposure and HLA in healthy donors. Primers: 60 Vbeta forward and 13 Jbeta reverse. Profiled with immunoSEQ multiplex PCR; TCRdb holds only in-frame clones, not every one. The sample yields 85,000 to 130,000 clones, 65% to 85% seen once. Sequencing was performed on PBMCs. These receptors all stem from a male donor in good health and CMV-seropositive.

This clone came up a few times. The chain links TRBV4-1 to TRBJ1-5, with 9 bases matching TRBD1. CDR3 length: 15 amino acids. Germline V gene data show CDR1 as MGHRA and CDR2 as YSYEKL. V gave up 6 bases and J gave up 2 bases; unmatched junction bases: 5. The CDR3 region is CASRTGTGRNQPQHF. The CDR3 bases are TGCGCCAGCAGAACCGGGACAGGGCGCAATCAGCCCCAGCATTTT.

This clone was counted once. This chain connects TRBV6-5 to TRBJ2-1; 10 bases are shared with TRBD2. Germline V gene sequence: CDR1 MNHEY, CDR2 SVGAGI. This CDR3 spans 15 amino acids. The trim removed 11 bases at V and 3 bases at J, leaving 10 bases unmatched. The CDR3: CAVRTSGANYNEQFF. The CDR3 coding sequence is TGTGCCGTAAGGACTAGCGGCGCTAACTACAATGAGCAGTTCTTC.

The chain recombines TRBV10-3 with TRBJ1-2; D gene unclear. Germline V gene data show CDR1 as ENHRY and CDR2 as SYGVKD. The CDR3 length is 12 residues. Trimming left V 7 bases short and J 4 bases short, with 10 bases between. CDR3 sequence reads: CAIKSSGYGYTF. The CDR3 DNA is TGTGCCATCAAAAGCTCAGGCTATGGCTACACCTTC.

The J gene is TRBJ1-2, the V gene TRBV5-4; the match to TRBD1 covers 7 bases. Germline V lookup: CDR1 SGHNT, CDR2 YYREEE (reference sequence). V shed 5 bases, J shed 2 bases, and the junction held 3 bases outside the gene matches. The length of the CDR3 is 13 residues. This CDR3 is CASRRDRNYGYTF. The CDR3 DNA follows: TGTGCCAGCAGGAGGGACAGAAACTATGGCTACACCTTC.

V gene TRBV19 combines with J gene TRBJ1-2; no clear D gene. The CDR3 is made up of 11 amino acids. Trimming left V 4 bases short and J 4 bases short, with 4 bases between. Germline V gene lookup returns CDR1 LNHDA and CDR2 SQIVND (reference sequence). CDR3 coding DNA: TGTGCCAGTAGTACTTTCTATGGCTACACCTTC. Its translation: CASSTFYGYTF.

The chain has TRBV15 and TRBJ2-5; TRBD2 might be the D (6 bases). V dropped 7 bases and J dropped 5 bases, with 14 bases sitting between them. Germline-derived CDR1 and CDR2 are LNHNV and YYDKDF (reference sequence). The CDR3 sequence is 13 residues long. CDR3 nucleotide sequence: TGTGCCACCATCAGTGGGGGGAGGGAGACCCAGTACTTC. Protein product: CATISGGRETQYF.

This clone came up once. The V call is TRBV7-9, the J call TRBJ1-4, with 8 bases that match TRBD1. V shed 5 bases and J 0 bases; nucleotides not matched to a gene: 5. CDR1 and CDR2 (germline): SEHNR, FQNEAQ (reference sequence). CDR3 length: 16 amino acids. The CDR3 loop reads CASSTGQGSTNEKLFF. The DNA for the CDR3 is TGTGCCAGCAGCACAGGACAGGGCTCAACTAATGAAAAACTGTTTTTT.

The chain uses TRBV27 and TRBJ1-2; TRBD1 agrees at 12 bases. J gave up 7 bases and V 2 bases, and 8 bases lay outside the gene matches. This CDR3 region has 16 residues. The germline CDR1 and CDR2 sequences are MNHEY and SMNVEV (reference sequence). For the CDR3, the DNA is TGTGCCAGCAGTTTAGGCCACGGGACAGGGGGCGTTGGCTACACCTTC. As protein: CASSLGHGTGGVGYTF.

This sequence joins TRBV28 and TRBJ1-1; a weak D match, TRBD1 (6 bases). The CDR3 runs to 15 residues. V gave up 5 bases and J gave up 6 bases, with 19 bases separating them. Germline V gives CDR1 MDHEN, CDR2 SYDVKM. The CDR3 here is CASSGPGHPNPEAFF. The CDR3 DNA reads as TGTGCCAGCAGTGGCCCGGGACATCCTAACCCTGAAGCTTTCTTT.